A single sample gave rise to the 5 T cell receptor beta chains below, sequenced in a study of T cell responses to AZD1222 COVID-19 vaccine. This table comes from immunoSEQ multiplex PCR, and its TCRdb copy is limited to in-frame clones, with some not included. This table has more than 110,000 clones, around 93% appearing once. Sequencing used peripheral blood, obtained on day 0 of AZD1222 vaccination. The receptors were sampled from an adult in good health.

The J gene is TRBJ2-1, the V gene TRBV5-8; 12 bases agree with TRBD2. CDR1 and CDR2 (germline): SGHTS, YDEGEE. V shed 4 bases and J 6 bases; nucleotides not matched to a gene: 8. This CDR3 is 16 amino acids long. CDR3: CASSLPLAGGINEQFF. The DNA for the CDR3 is TGTGCCAGCAGCCTTCCCCTAGCGGGGGGGATCAATGAGCAGTTCTTC.

The chain uses TRBV4-3 and TRBJ1-1; D is uncertain. CDR3 length: 14 residues. Per germline, CDR1 LGHNA and CDR2 YSLEER. Trimming removed 7 bases from V and 0 bases from J, with 12 bases in between. The CDR3 nucleotides read TGCGCCAGCACAATCCATCGGTTGAACACTGAAGCTTTCTTT. This codes for CASTIHRLNTEAFF.

In this sample, this clone turned up once. The V gene is TRBV10-1, the J gene TRBJ2-7, with 10 bases aligning to TRBD1. The CDR3 runs 13 residues. In germline, CDR1 is WNHNN, CDR2 SYGVQD (reference sequence). Unmatched junction bases numbered 2, after V lost 3 bases and J lost 6 bases. The CDR3, as DNA: TGCGCCAGCAGTGAAGGGACAGGGGCCGAGCAGTACTTC. Protein product: CASSEGTGAEQYF.

The V gene is TRBV5-6, the J gene TRBJ2-1; D gene ambiguous. The V end was cut by 0 bases, the J end by 1 base, with 5 bases between. The CDR3 totals 14 residues. The V gene's germline CDR1 is SGHDT and CDR2 YYEEEE. CDR3 DNA sequence: TGTGCCAGCAGCTTGGGCGCTTCCTACAATGAGCAGTTCTTC. As protein: CASSLGASYNEQFF.

The chain employs TRBV5-4 and TRBJ1-3; D is unclear. This CDR3 is 14 amino acids long. The V and J ends lost 4 bases and 1 base respectively, with 9 bases between them. Germline V lookup: CDR1 SGHNT, CDR2 YYREEE (reference sequence). The CDR3: CASSEDGSGNTIYF. The CDR3 nucleotides read TGTGCCAGCAGCGAAGACGGTTCTGGAAACACCATATATTTT.